This entry lists 16 T cell receptor beta chains sequenced from one sample in a study of T cells in Graves' hyperthyroidism and ophthalmopathy. TCR beta CDR3 region amplification was performed from RNA transcripts. Researchers ran a first-round RT-PCR on the TCR CDR3 using the HTBI primer set. TCRdb re-analysed the multiplex PCR reads in MiXCR, keeping a single row per CDR3 protein. The data contain nearly 750,000 distinct CDR3 sequences, about 35% of them singletons. The material sequenced was blood. These TCRs come from a woman aged 40 to 50 with Graves' hyperthyroidism.

The sample holds many counts of this clonotype. The chain employs TRBV20-1 and TRBJ1-1; 8 bases align to TRBD1. CDR3 length equals 12 residues. The germline V gene encodes CDR1 DFQATT and CDR2 SNEGSKA (reference sequence). J gave up 7 bases and V 6 bases, and 7 bases lay outside the gene matches. CDR3 DNA sequence: TGCAGTGCCGTATGGACAGGGAGTGAAGCTTTCTTT. Translation gives CSAVWTGSEAFF.

The chain recombines TRBV7-6 with TRBJ1-1; D call uncertain. This CDR3 comprises 15 residues. Germline-derived CDR1 and CDR2 are SGHVS and FNYEAQ. V lost 2 bases to trimming and J lost 1 base, with 11 bases between them. DNA of the CDR3: TGTGCCAGCAGCTTACAATTCTCCCCGAACACTGAAGCTTTCTTT. Its translation is CASSLQFSPNTEAFF.

This clonotype was counted at least ten times. This chain links TRBV20-1 with TRBJ2-7; 8 bases are shared with TRBD2. CDR3 length: 13 amino acids. Germline V gene lookup returns CDR1 DFQATT and CDR2 SNEGSKA (reference sequence). Trimming took 3 bases from V and 5 from J; bases not matched to a gene: 6. DNA of the CDR3: TGCAGTGCTAGGAGCGGGAGTGGGAACGAGCAGTACTTC. As protein: CSARSGSGNEQYF.

This clonotype was detected ten times or more. The rearrangement joins TRBV20-1 to TRBJ2-5; possibly TRBD2 for D (7 bases). CDR1 DFQATT and CDR2 SNEGSKA come from the germline V gene (reference sequence). V was cut by 6 bases and J by 3 bases, with 23 bases left in between. This CDR3 spans 16 amino acids. The CDR3 region is CSAHSTLGGVEETQYF. Here the CDR3 DNA reads TGCAGTGCCCACTCCACCCTAGGGGGGGTCGAAGAGACCCAGTACTTC.

The V gene is TRBV10-3, the J gene TRBJ1-6; maybe TRBD1 (5 bases). This CDR3 is built from 16 residues. Germline CDR1 ENHRY, CDR2 SYGVKD. The germline V and J ends were trimmed by 5 bases and 7 bases, with 18 bases remaining between them. The CDR3 DNA reads TGTGCCATCAGTAATCAGGGTCTGGTTCGAAATTCACCCCTCCACTTT. Protein product: CAISNQGLVRNSPLHF.

This clonotype was observed many times. V and J are TRBV2 and TRBJ1-2; the match to TRBD1 covers 7 bases. Germline V gene data show CDR1 as SNHLY and CDR2 as FYNNEI. V was clipped by 8 bases and J by 0 bases; unmatched bases: 3. The CDR3 runs 13 residues. Here the CDR3 reads CASGDSSNYGYTF. Here the CDR3 DNA reads TGTGCCAGCGGGGACAGCTCTAACTATGGCTACACCTTC.

In its sample, this clonotype was seen once. The chain has TRBV29-1 and TRBJ1-2; 8 bases match TRBD1. Germline V gene data show CDR1 as SQVTM and CDR2 as ANQGSEA. J gave up 7 bases and V 8 bases, and 12 bases lay outside the gene matches. This CDR3 region has 13 residues. In DNA form, the CDR3 reads TGCAGCCAGGACAGACAGGGGCCTCTTGGCTACACCTTC. Translating gives CSQDRQGPLGYTF.

This clonotype was counted many times. This chain uses TRBV10-2 with TRBJ2-7; D ambiguous. CDR3 length: 12 residues. Germline CDR1 WSHSY, CDR2 SAAADI. V lost 4 bases to trimming and J lost 6 bases, with 10 bases between them. In nucleotides, the CDR3 is TGCGCCAGCAGTGTTATGGGTGGCGAGCAGTACTTC. Translation: CASSVMGGEQYF.

The rearrangement links TRBV6-5 to TRBJ1-5; TRBD1 matches 11 bases. Germline trimming cut 6 bases from V and 7 bases from J; bases unmatched to any gene: 8. This CDR3 has 15 residues. The germline V gene encodes CDR1 MNHEY and CDR2 SVGAGI. The CDR3 sequence is CASRPGTGGVQPQHF. CDR3 in DNA: TGTGCCAGCAGACCCGGGACAGGGGGTGTACAGCCCCAGCATTTT.

This clonotype came up many times. V and J are TRBV11-3 and TRBJ1-4; no firm D call. Trimming removed 7 bases at V and 3 bases at J, with 12 bases between. Germline loops: CDR1 SGHNT, CDR2 YENEEA. This CDR3 has 14 amino acids. This CDR3 is CASTVEAANEKLFF. DNA of the CDR3: TGTGCCAGCACCGTGGAGGCAGCTAATGAAAAACTGTTTTTT.

J is TRBJ1-2 and V is TRBV27; the D is unclear. CDR1 MNHEY and CDR2 SMNVEV come from the germline V gene (reference sequence). With 5 bases removed from V and 3 bases from J, the gap between germline ends came to 13 bases. This CDR3 has 14 amino acids. DNA of the CDR3: TGTGCCAGCAGTCCAAGGCAGATGCACTATGGCTACACCTTC. Translation gives CASSPRQMHYGYTF.

This clonotype was detected many times. The CDR3 DNA follows: TGTGCCAGCAGCAGCAGACAGGGATTGGTTGGTGGCTACACCTTC. It translates to CASSSRQGLVGGYTF. The rearrangement joins TRBV9 to TRBJ1-2; TRBD1 agrees at 7 bases. CDR3 length equals 15 residues. CDR1 is SGDLS, CDR2 YYNGEE, per germline. Trimming at V came to 4 bases and at J to 7 bases, leaving 13 bases not matched to a gene.

This chain joins TRBV11-2 and TRBJ1-1; D is unclear. Germline V gene lookup returns CDR1 SGHAT and CDR2 FQNNGV. CDR3 length: 13 amino acids. Trimming removed 4 bases at V and 1 base at J, with 7 bases between. CDR3 in DNA: TGTGCCAGCAGCTATGACTGGAACACTGAAGCTTTCTTT. This codes for CASSYDWNTEAFF.

This clonotype appeared a few times. This rearrangement joins TRBV2 to TRBJ2-7, with D maybe TRBD2 (5 bases). Per the germline V gene, CDR1 is SNHLY and CDR2 is FYNNEI. This CDR3 contains 15 residues. The V end lost 6 bases, the J end lost 6 bases, and 21 bases lay between the germline ends. In DNA, the CDR3 is TGTGCCAGCAGCTACAACCCTCCCCTCGGAGGCGAGCAGTACTTC. Its protein is CASSYNPPLGGEQYF.

The CDR3 DNA sequence: TGTGCCAGCAGTGAAACAAACGGGAGGATCAAGTACTTC. This gives the protein CASSETNGRIKYF. The chain recombines TRBV2 with TRBJ2-5; 7 nucleotides align to TRBD2. The ends lost 2 bases at V and 12 bases at J; junction bases unmatched: 9. This CDR3 region has 13 residues. From germline, CDR1 is SNHLY and CDR2 FYNNEI.

This clonotype turned up a few times. The DNA for the CDR3 is TGCGCCAGCAGCTTGGAAGTGGGGAGCACTGAAGCTTTCTTT. It yields the protein CASSLEVGSTEAFF. The chain couples TRBV5-1 to TRBJ1-1, with D uncertain. Germline lookup yields CDR1 SGHRS and CDR2 YFSETQ. This CDR3 is 14 amino acids long. V was shortened by 0 bases and J by 4 bases, with 10 bases between the two germline ends.